Below, one T cell receptor (beta chain) is given with its context. Its antigen is not identified. Sequence at one end of the junction differs from germline and may be a read error. Amplification targeted TCR beta CDR3 regions from RNA transcripts. Carried out on the TCR CDR3, a first-round RT-PCR used the HTBI primer set. TCRdb reanalysed the multiplex PCR reads using MiXCR and keeps one entry per CDR3 protein. This sample has about 520,000 distinct CDR3 sequences, with approximately 25% found just once. The data are from a study of T cells in Graves' hyperthyroidism and ophthalmopathy. On the basis of clinical symptoms, serum thyroxine and TRAb, thyroid ultrasound and orbital computed tomography, diagnoses were made. The PBMCs had their origin in 7.5 to 10 ml of fresh peripheral blood. The germline V gene has CDR1 MNHNS and CDR2 SASEGT. The CDR3 loop spans 16 amino acids. Study-level points and caveats: Most clonotypes expanded in thyroid above 0.001 were likewise present in blood.

The chain is built from TRBV6-1 and TRBJ1-1; D possibly corresponds to TRBD1 (6 bases). The sequence was collected from a woman in her 30s with Graves' ophthalmopathy. Sequencing was done on a sample of blood. CDR3 loop: CACSEGGVFWDTEAFF. DNA of the CDR3: TGTGCCTGCAGTGAAGGGGGGGTATTTTGGGACACTGAAGCTTTCTTT.